This T cell receptor beta chain is drawn from a study of blood T cell repertoires in COVID-19. Study information: COVID-19 samples collected from the United States, Italy and Spain covered acute and convalescent phases.

This study enrolled people aged 18 to 89 from about 24 US geographic areas. J lost 8 bases, V lost 3 bases, and 7 bases had no gene match. CDR3 size: 15 residues. CDR1 and CDR2 from the germline V gene are LGHDT and YNNKEL (reference sequence). TCRdb's table, derived via immunoSEQ multiplex PCR, lists solely in-frame clones and lacks some. Of hundreds of thousands of clones in the sample, roughly nine tenths are singletons; the top ten hold 3.5% to 4.5%. This clonotype was sampled from a woman aged 25 to 39 with acute COVID-19. This rearrangement joins TRBV3-1 (or the pseudogene TRBV3-2) to TRBJ2-2; TRBD1 matches at 9 bases. The sequenced sample was PBMCs or T cells enriched from blood (not recorded which). The CDR3 nucleotides are TGTGCCAGCAGCCACTTTAGACAGGGGGAAGGGGAGCTGTTTTTT. Translation: CASSHFRQGEGELFF.